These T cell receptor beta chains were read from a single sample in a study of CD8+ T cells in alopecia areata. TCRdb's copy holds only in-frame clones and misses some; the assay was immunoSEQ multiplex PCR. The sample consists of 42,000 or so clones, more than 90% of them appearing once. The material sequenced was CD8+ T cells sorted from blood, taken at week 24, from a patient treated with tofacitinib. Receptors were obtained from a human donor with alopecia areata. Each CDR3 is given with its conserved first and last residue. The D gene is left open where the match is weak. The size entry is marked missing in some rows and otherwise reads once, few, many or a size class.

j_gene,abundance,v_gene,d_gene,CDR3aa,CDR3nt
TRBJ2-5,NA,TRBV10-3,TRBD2,CAISGPSGVRQETQYF,TGTGCCATCAGTGGACCTAGCGGGGTGCGGCAAGAGACCCAGTACTTC
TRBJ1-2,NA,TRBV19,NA,CASSIQGVNYGYTF,TGTGCCAGTAGTATACAGGGCGTTAACTATGGCTACACCTTC
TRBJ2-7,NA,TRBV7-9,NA,CASSLPGGAEQYF,TGTGCCAGCAGCTTACCTGGGGGGGCAGAGCAGTACTTC
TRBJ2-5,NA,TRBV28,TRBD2,CASEGLAGQETQYF,TGTGCCAGCGAGGGGCTAGCGGGGCAAGAGACCCAGTACTTC
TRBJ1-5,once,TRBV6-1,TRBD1,CASSGLTGHQPQHF,TGTGCCAGCAGTGGACTGACAGGGCATCAGCCCCAGCATTTT
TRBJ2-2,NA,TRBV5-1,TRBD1,CASSSKQGVEAGELFF,TGCGCCAGCAGCTCCAAACAGGGGGTTGAAGCCGGGGAGCTGTTTTTT
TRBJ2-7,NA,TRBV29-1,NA,CSVPGVSYEQYF,TGCAGCGTTCCAGGTGTCTCCTACGAGCAGTACTTC
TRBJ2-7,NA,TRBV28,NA,CASSSTEYEQYF,TGTGCCAGCAGTTCGACAGAATACGAGCAGTACTTC
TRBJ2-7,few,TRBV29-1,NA,CSARGQGEGEQYF,TGCAGCGCACGGGGGCAGGGCGAAGGCGAGCAGTACTTC
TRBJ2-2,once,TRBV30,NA,CAWKTENTGELFF,TGTGCCTGGAAGACAGAGAACACCGGGGAGCTGTTTTTT
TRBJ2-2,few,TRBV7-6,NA,CASQTSIRPGELFF,TGTGCCAGCCAGACGTCAATACGACCCGGGGAGCTGTTTTTT
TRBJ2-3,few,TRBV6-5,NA,CASSYSGTGSDTQYF,TGTGCCAGCAGTTATAGCGGGACAGGGTCCGATACGCAGTATTTT
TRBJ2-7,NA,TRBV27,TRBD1,CASSSGTDRGNIYEQYF,TGTGCCAGCAGTTCCGGTACGGACAGGGGGAATATCTACGAGCAGTACTTC
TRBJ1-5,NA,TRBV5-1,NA,CASSLYPTHDQPQHF,TGCGCCAGCAGCTTGTACCCCACGCATGATCAGCCCCAGCATTTT
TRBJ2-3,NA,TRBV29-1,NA,CSVPNPRRWDTQYF,TGCAGCGTGCCCAATCCGCGGAGGTGGGATACGCAGTATTTT
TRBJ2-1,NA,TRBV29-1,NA,CSGVAASYNEQFF,TGCAGCGGGGTAGCGGCTTCCTACAATGAGCAGTTCTTC
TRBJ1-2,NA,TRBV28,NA,CASSTREGYGYTF,TGTGCCAGCAGTACCCGGGAGGGCTATGGCTACACCTTC
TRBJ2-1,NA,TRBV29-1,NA,CSVSNNEQFF,TGCAGCGTATCTAATAATGAGCAGTTCTTC
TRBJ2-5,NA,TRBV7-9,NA,CASSTPLKLETQYF,TGTGCCAGCAGCACACCCCTCAAATTGGAGACCCAGTACTTC
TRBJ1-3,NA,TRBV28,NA,CASSLGGSGNTIYF,TGTGCCAGCAGTCTCGGCGGCTCTGGAAACACCATATATTTT
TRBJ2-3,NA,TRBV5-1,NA,CASSSWTPRSTDTQYF,TGCGCCAGCAGTTCCTGGACGCCGAGGAGCACAGATACGCAGTATTTT
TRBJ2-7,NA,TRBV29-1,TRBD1,CSVEGETGELSSAYEQYF,TGCAGCGTTGAAGGGGAGACAGGGGAGTTATCGAGCGCCTACGAGCAGTACTTC